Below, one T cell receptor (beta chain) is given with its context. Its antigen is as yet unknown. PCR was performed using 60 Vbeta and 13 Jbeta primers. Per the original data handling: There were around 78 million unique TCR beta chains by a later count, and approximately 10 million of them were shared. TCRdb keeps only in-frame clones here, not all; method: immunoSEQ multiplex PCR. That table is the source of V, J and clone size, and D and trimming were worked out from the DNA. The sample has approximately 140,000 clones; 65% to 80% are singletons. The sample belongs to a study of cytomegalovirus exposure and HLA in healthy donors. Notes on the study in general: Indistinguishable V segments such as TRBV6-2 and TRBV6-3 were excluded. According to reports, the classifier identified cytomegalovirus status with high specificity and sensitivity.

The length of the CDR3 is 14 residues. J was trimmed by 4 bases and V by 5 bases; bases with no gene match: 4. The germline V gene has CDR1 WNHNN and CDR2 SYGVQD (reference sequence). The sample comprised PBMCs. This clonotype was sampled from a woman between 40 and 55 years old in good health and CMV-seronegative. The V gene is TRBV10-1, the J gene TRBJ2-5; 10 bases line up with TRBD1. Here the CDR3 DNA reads TGCGCCAGCAGTAAGACAGGGGGCCGAGAGACCCAGTACTTC. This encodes CASSKTGGRETQYF.